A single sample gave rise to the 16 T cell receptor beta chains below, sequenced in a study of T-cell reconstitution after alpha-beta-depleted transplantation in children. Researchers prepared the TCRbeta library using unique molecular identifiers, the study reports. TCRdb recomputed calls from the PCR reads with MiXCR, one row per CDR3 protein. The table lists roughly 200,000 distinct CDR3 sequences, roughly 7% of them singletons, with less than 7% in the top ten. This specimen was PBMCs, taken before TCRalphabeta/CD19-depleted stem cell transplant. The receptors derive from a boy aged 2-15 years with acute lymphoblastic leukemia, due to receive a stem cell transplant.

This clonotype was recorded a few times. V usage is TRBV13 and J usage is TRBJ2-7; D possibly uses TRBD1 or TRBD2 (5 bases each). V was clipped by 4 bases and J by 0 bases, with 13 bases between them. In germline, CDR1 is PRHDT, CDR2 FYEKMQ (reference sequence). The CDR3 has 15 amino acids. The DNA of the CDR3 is TGTGCCAGCAGCTCCGGCGCAGGGAGCTCCTACGAGCAGTACTTC. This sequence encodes CASSSGAGSSYEQYF.

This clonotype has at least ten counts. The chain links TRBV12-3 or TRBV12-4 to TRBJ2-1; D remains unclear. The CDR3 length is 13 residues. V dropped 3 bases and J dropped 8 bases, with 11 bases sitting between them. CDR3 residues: CASSFLRFDEQFF. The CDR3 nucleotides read TGTGCCAGCAGTTTCCTCAGGTTCGATGAGCAGTTCTTC.

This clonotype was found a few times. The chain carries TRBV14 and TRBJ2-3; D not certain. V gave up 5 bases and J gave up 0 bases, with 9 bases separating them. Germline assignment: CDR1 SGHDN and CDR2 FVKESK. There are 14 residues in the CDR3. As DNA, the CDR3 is TGTGCCAGCAGCACACGCACGAGCACAGATACGCAGTATTTT. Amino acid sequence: CASSTRTSTDTQYF.

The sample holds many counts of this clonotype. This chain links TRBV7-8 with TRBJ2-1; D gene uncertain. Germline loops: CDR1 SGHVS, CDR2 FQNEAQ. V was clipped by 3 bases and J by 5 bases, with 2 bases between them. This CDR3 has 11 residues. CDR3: CASSFHNEQFF. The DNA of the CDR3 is TGTGCCAGCAGCTTCCACAATGAGCAGTTCTTC.

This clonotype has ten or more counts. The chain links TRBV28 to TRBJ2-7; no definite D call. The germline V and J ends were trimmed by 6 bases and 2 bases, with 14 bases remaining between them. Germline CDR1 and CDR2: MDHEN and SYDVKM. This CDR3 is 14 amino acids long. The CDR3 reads CASSSRLGTYEQYF. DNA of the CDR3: TGTGCCAGCAGCTCCCGTCTGGGGACCTACGAGCAGTACTTC.

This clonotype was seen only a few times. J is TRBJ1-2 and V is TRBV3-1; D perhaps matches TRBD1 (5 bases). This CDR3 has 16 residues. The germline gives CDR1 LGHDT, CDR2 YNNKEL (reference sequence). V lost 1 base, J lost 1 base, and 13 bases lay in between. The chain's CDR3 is CASSQGGLGFNYGYTF. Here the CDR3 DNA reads TGTGCCAGCAGCCAAGGGGGACTGGGCTTTAACTATGGCTACACCTTC.

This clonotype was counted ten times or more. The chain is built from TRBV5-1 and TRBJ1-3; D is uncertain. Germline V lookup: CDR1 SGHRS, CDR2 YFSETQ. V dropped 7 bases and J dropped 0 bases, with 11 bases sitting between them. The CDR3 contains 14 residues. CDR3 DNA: TGCGCCAGCGGAGACGCGACCTCTGGAAACACCATATATTTT. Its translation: CASGDATSGNTIYF. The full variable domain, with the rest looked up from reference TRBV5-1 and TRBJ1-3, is KAGVTQTPRYLIKTRGQQVTLSCSPISGHRSVSWYQQTPGQGLQFLFEYFSETQRNKGNFPGRFSGRQFSNSRSEMNVSTLELGDSALYLCASGDATSGNTIYFGEGSWLTVV.

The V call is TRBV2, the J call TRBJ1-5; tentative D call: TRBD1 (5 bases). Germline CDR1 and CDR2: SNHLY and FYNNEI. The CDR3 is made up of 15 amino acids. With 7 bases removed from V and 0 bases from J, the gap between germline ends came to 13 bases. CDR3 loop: CASTQRGYSNQPQHF. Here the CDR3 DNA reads TGTGCCAGCACCCAGAGGGGCTATAGCAATCAGCCCCAGCATTTT.

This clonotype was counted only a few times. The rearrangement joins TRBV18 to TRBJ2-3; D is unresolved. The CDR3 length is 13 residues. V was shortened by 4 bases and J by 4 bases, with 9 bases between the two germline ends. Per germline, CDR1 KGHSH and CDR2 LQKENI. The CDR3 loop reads CASSLVGPDTQYF. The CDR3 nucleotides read TGTGCCAGCTCACTAGTCGGCCCAGATACGCAGTATTTT.

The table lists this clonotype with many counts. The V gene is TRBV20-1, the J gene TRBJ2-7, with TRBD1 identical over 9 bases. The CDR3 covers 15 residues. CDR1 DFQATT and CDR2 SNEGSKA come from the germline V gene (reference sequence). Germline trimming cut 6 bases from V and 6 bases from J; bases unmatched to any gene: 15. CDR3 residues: CSAGLGGTGPREQYF. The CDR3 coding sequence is TGCAGTGCCGGATTGGGGGGGACAGGGCCCCGCGAGCAGTACTTC.

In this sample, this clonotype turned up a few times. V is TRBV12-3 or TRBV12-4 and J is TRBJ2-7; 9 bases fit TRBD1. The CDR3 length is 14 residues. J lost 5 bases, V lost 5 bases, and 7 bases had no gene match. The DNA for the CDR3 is TGTGCCAGCAGTCGGGGGACAGGGTCCGACGAGCAGTACTTC. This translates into CASSRGTGSDEQYF.

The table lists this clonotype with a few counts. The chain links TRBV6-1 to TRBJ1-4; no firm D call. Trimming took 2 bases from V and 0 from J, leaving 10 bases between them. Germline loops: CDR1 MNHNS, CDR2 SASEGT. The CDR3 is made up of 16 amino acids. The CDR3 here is CASSEYGPATNEKLFF. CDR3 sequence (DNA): TGTGCCAGCAGTGAATACGGTCCTGCAACTAATGAAAAACTGTTTTTT.

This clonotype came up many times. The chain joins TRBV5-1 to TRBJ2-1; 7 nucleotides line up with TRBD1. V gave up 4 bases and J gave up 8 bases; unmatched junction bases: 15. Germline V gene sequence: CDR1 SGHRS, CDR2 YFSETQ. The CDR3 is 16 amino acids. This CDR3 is CASSPISDRLVYEQFF. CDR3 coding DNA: TGCGCCAGCAGCCCGATATCGGACAGGCTCGTGTATGAGCAGTTCTTC.

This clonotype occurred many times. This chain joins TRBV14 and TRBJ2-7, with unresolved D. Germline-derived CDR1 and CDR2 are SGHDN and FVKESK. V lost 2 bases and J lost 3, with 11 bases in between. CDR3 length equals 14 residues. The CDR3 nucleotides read TGTGCCAGCAGCCAATCTCTGGGTAGCTACGAGCAGTACTTC. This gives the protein CASSQSLGSYEQYF. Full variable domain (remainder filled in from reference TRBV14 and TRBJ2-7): EAGVTQFPSHSVIEKGQTVTLRCDPISGHDNLYWYRRVMGKEIKFLLHFVKESKQDESGMPNNRFLAERTGGTYSTLKVQPAELEDSGVYFCASSQSLGSYEQYFGPGTRLTVT.

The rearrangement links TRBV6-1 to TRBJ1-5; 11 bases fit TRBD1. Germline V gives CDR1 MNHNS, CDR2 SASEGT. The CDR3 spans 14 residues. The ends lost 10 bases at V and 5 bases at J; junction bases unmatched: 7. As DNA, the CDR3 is TGTGCCACCAGGACAGGGGGCAGGGATCAGCCCCAGCATTTT. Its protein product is CATRTGGRDQPQHF.

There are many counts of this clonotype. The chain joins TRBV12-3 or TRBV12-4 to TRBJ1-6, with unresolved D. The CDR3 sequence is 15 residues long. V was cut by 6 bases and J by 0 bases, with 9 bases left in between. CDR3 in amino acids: CASSQISSYNSPLHF. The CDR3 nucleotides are TGTGCCAGCAGCCAGATTAGCTCCTATAATTCACCCCTCCACTTT.